The rows below give T cell receptor beta chains drawn from one sample of a study of blood T cell repertoires in COVID-19. Some clones are missing from TCRdb's copy, which holds only in-frame ones; the method was immunoSEQ multiplex PCR. Of fewer than 350,000 clones in the sample, over 75% were seen once. Sample: peripheral blood. Receptor source: a human donor in a cohort sampled during active COVID-19. CDR3s leave out the opening cysteine and the closing phenylalanine or tryptophan. Clone size is not always given. Where it is, it says once, few, many or a class for expanded clones.

clone size: .; J gene: TRBJ1-4; V gene: TRBV6-5; CDR3 protein: ASQTGGRGEKLF
clone size: .; J gene: TRBJ1-1; V gene: TRBV19; CDR3 protein: ASSSRQGGLWGTEAF
clone size: once; J gene: TRBJ1-5; V gene: TRBV19; CDR3 protein: ASSIREGLNQPQH
clone size: .; J gene: TRBJ1-5; V gene: TRBV28; CDR3 protein: ASRRDRVVSQPQH
clone size: .; J gene: TRBJ1-1; V gene: TRBV5-1; CDR3 protein: ASTIPSAGEINTEAF
clone size: .; J gene: TRBJ2-3; V gene: TRBV6-5; CDR3 protein: ASRDTGSTDTQY
clone size: .; J gene: TRBJ2-1; V gene: TRBV7-6; CDR3 protein: ASSLGTGGNEQF
clone size: .; J gene: TRBJ2-3; V gene: TRBV7-9; CDR3 protein: ASSDTGGSDTQY
clone size: .; J gene: TRBJ2-3; V gene: TRBV19; CDR3 protein: ASAKRGSSDTQY
clone size: .; J gene: TRBJ1-4; V gene: TRBV2; CDR3 protein: ASSEEGAPNEKLF
clone size: .; J gene: TRBJ2-7; V gene: TRBV7-2; CDR3 protein: ASRGLNEQY
clone size: .; J gene: TRBJ2-7; V gene: TRBV7-9; CDR3 protein: ASSLSGLGGQY
clone size: .; J gene: TRBJ2-7; V gene: TRBV5-1; CDR3 protein: ASSLALYSSDYEQY
clone size: .; J gene: TRBJ1-2; V gene: TRBV27; CDR3 protein: ASSLGPGQGVLDGYT
clone size: .; J gene: TRBJ1-4; V gene: TRBV7-9; CDR3 protein: ASSTRLGGAANEKLF
clone size: once; J gene: TRBJ1-5; V gene: TRBV29-1; CDR3 protein: SVRGGGNQPQH
clone size: few; J gene: TRBJ2-1; V gene: TRBV19; CDR3 protein: ASTLRAGDYNEQF
clone size: .; J gene: TRBJ1-2; V gene: TRBV19; CDR3 protein: ASSRGTYNYGYT
clone size: .; J gene: TRBJ1-5; V gene: TRBV6-6; CDR3 protein: ASSYNADQPQH
clone size: .; J gene: TRBJ2-1; V gene: TRBV7-8; CDR3 protein: ASSLELAMTNEQF
clone size: .; J gene: TRBJ1-1; V gene: TRBV30; CDR3 protein: AWSVSPFRDRNTEAF
clone size: .; J gene: TRBJ2-7; V gene: TRBV9; CDR3 protein: ASSVAHNNYEQY
clone size: .; J gene: TRBJ2-7; V gene: TRBV7-6; CDR3 protein: ASSLKPAGVGEQY
clone size: few; J gene: TRBJ1-6; V gene: TRBV10-1; CDR3 protein: ASSDRGRNSPLH
clone size: .; J gene: TRBJ1-3; V gene: TRBV7-9; CDR3 protein: ASTNTGIIGNTIY
clone size: .; J gene: TRBJ1-6; V gene: TRBV5-8; CDR3 protein: ASSAGQGGLSPLH
clone size: .; J gene: TRBJ1-2; V gene: TRBV18; CDR3 protein: ASSYGDTYGYT
clone size: .; J gene: TRBJ2-7; V gene: TRBV29-1; CDR3 protein: SADTGMGTYEQY
clone size: .; J gene: TRBJ1-4; V gene: TRBV7-8; CDR3 protein: ASSFYRATNEKLF
clone size: .; J gene: TRBJ1-2; V gene: TRBV5-6; CDR3 protein: ASKLRKTGNVGGYT
clone size: .; J gene: TRBJ1-1; V gene: TRBV5-5; CDR3 protein: ASSQYRAQAF
clone size: .; J gene: TRBJ2-3; V gene: TRBV19; CDR3 protein: ASSIGGGVDTDTQY
clone size: once; J gene: TRBJ1-2; V gene: TRBV19; CDR3 protein: ASHPEGDRGRLRYGYT
clone size: .; J gene: TRBJ1-4; V gene: TRBV11-2; CDR3 protein: ASSSGLESNEKLF
clone size: .; J gene: TRBJ1-2; V gene: TRBV4-2; CDR3 protein: ASSLGTGGSYGYT